This TCR beta chain was identified during a study of blood T cell repertoires in COVID-19. Between the trimmed V and J ends, which lost 4 bases and 7 bases, there was a span of 5 bases. CDR3 length: 11 residues. Looked up from germline, CDR1 is SNHLY and CDR2 is FYNNEI. In the original processing: Reference gene primer amplification in the assay estimated nucleated cell counts. Assay used: immunoSEQ multiplex PCR; TCRdb lists only in-frame clones, some missing. The V and J calls and clone size were taken over from that table, and D and trimming were inferred from the DNA. The top ten clones hold 2.9% of a sample with a few hundred thousand clones, roughly 90% of them seen once. Recruits, aged 18 to 89 years, lived in approximately 26 US areas.

The V and J genes are TRBV2 and TRBJ2-4, with D tentatively TRBD2 (5 bases). The receptor comes from a woman aged 45-65 years who had been exposed to COVID-19. Sequences were obtained from PBMCs or T cells enriched from blood (not recorded which). The CDR3 nucleotides are TGTGCCAGCAGTGGGGAGAACATTCAGTACTTC. Translated: CASSGENIQYF.